A selection of T cell receptor beta chains follows, all from one sample in a study of shared T cell receptors in the human thymus. The protocol was immunoSEQ multiplex PCR, while the TCRdb copy is restricted to in-frame clones and leaves out a portion. The sample yields 600,000 to 900,000 clones, approximately 83% seen once. This same sample was also taken into another study, of human thymus T cells.

The specimen was thymocytes. Source of these receptors: a girl less than two years old with a congenital heart defect. The conserved cysteine and the conserved F or W are not part of the CDR3 here. A D gene is named only where the DNA matches it firmly.

d_call: TRBD2
v_call: TRBV28
j_call: TRBJ2-5
cdr3_aa: ASSKPGLAGPWGGETQY

d_call: TRBD2
v_call: TRBV7-2
j_call: TRBJ2-3
cdr3_aa: ASCWGTSGGLTDTQY

d_call: TRBD2
v_call: TRBV5-1
j_call: TRBJ2-1
cdr3_aa: ASSVHSGGATEQF

d_call: TRBD1
v_call: TRBV15
j_call: TRBJ2-1
cdr3_aa: ATSKLDTWDRGYNEQF

d_call: TRBD2
v_call: TRBV11-2
j_call: TRBJ2-1
cdr3_aa: AISGGGYEQF

d_call: TRBD1
v_call: TRBV2
j_call: TRBJ2-5
cdr3_aa: ASPGQGAKEETQY

d_call: .
v_call: TRBV28
j_call: TRBJ1-5
cdr3_aa: ASSLFDSMYSNQPQH

d_call: TRBD2
v_call: TRBV7-9
j_call: TRBJ2-7
cdr3_aa: ASSLEGRAHEQY

d_call: TRBD1
v_call: TRBV5-5
j_call: TRBJ2-7
cdr3_aa: ASSWHPTGDYEQY

d_call: .
v_call: TRBV2
j_call: .
cdr3_aa: ASSEAQGYRGGYEQY

d_call: TRBD2
v_call: TRBV2
j_call: TRBJ2-3
cdr3_aa: ASSVKTSGHTDTQY

d_call: TRBD2
v_call: TRBV5-1
j_call: TRBJ2-2
cdr3_aa: ASSLAGGLPLGELF

d_call: TRBD1
v_call: TRBV5-6
j_call: TRBJ1-2
cdr3_aa: ASSLDRGWYGYT

d_call: TRBD1
v_call: TRBV4-1
j_call: TRBJ1-3
cdr3_aa: ASSRGQGDSGNTIY

d_call: TRBD1
v_call: TRBV6-1
j_call: TRBJ1-2
cdr3_aa: ASSLTGTAKYGYT

d_call: .
v_call: TRBV6-4
j_call: TRBJ1-2
cdr3_aa: ASSDSSGRYGYT

d_call: .
v_call: TRBV9
j_call: TRBJ1-6
cdr3_aa: ASSPGGRGNSPLH

d_call: TRBD2
v_call: TRBV5-6
j_call: TRBJ2-3
cdr3_aa: ASSCAFGGAGQDTQY

d_call: .
v_call: TRBV28
j_call: TRBJ1-5
cdr3_aa: ASSNREPHVNQPQH

d_call: .
v_call: TRBV7-2
j_call: TRBJ2-7
cdr3_aa: ASSLAANRERQY

d_call: .
v_call: TRBV4-3
j_call: TRBJ2-1
cdr3_aa: ASSQGGGVSYNEQF

d_call: TRBD1
v_call: TRBV7-9
j_call: TRBJ1-1
cdr3_aa: ASSSSRTGRNTEAF

d_call: .
v_call: TRBV28
j_call: TRBJ2-7
cdr3_aa: ASSLEVVTPDLYEQY

d_call: .
v_call: TRBV6-5
j_call: TRBJ2-5
cdr3_aa: ASSYSQNQETQY

d_call: .
v_call: TRBV6-5
j_call: TRBJ1-2
cdr3_aa: ASRGGPGQNYGYT

d_call: .
v_call: TRBV5-1
j_call: TRBJ2-5
cdr3_aa: ASSPGVETQY

d_call: TRBD1
v_call: TRBV5-6
j_call: TRBJ1-1
cdr3_aa: ASSLDGRGTEAF

d_call: TRBD1
v_call: TRBV19
j_call: TRBJ2-2
cdr3_aa: ASSDRGLGTGELF

d_call: TRBD1
v_call: TRBV5-1
j_call: TRBJ1-1
cdr3_aa: ASSAGQGLMNTEAF

d_call: TRBD1
v_call: TRBV9
j_call: TRBJ2-2
cdr3_aa: ASSVDRGEDTGELF

d_call: TRBD1
v_call: TRBV5-4
j_call: TRBJ2-7
cdr3_aa: ASTLGGDRDRREQY

d_call: .
v_call: TRBV6-5
j_call: TRBJ1-1
cdr3_aa: ASSYSMGGGDTEAF

d_call: .
v_call: TRBV12-5
j_call: TRBJ2-1
cdr3_aa: ASSGVPYNEQF

d_call: TRBD1
v_call: TRBV11-2
j_call: TRBJ1-3
cdr3_aa: ASSHEQGAQGNTIY

d_call: .
v_call: TRBV7-3
j_call: TRBJ1-5
cdr3_aa: ASSLISGTQH

d_call: TRBD1
v_call: TRBV6-5
j_call: TRBJ1-5
cdr3_aa: ASSYEGAYNQPQH

d_call: TRBD1
v_call: TRBV7-2
j_call: TRBJ2-7
cdr3_aa: ASSLFGTGAYEQY

d_call: .
v_call: TRBV7-9
j_call: TRBJ1-6
cdr3_aa: ASSFTSLSGVVGSPLH

d_call: .
v_call: TRBV5-4
j_call: TRBJ2-7
cdr3_aa: ASSLGQGIHEQY

d_call: TRBD2
v_call: TRBV27
j_call: TRBJ2-5
cdr3_aa: ASSIKPSGGDQETQY

d_call: .
v_call: TRBV4-3
j_call: TRBJ2-1
cdr3_aa: ASSQDCGPYNEQF

d_call: .
v_call: TRBV19
j_call: TRBJ1-2
cdr3_aa: ASSGGTSGNSRIYGYT

d_call: .
v_call: TRBV4-1
j_call: TRBJ2-7
cdr3_aa: ASSQGQDSSYEQY

d_call: .
v_call: TRBV2
j_call: TRBJ2-2
cdr3_aa: ASSDRGTGELF

d_call: TRBD1
v_call: TRBV2
j_call: TRBJ1-1
cdr3_aa: ASSDTDPKGAGRTEAF

d_call: .
v_call: TRBV6-5
j_call: TRBJ1-6
cdr3_aa: ASSPGAGDSPLH

d_call: .
v_call: TRBV6-1
j_call: TRBJ2-5
cdr3_aa: ASSELQGGTETQY

d_call: .
v_call: TRBV6-1
j_call: TRBJ1-5
cdr3_aa: ASSERPLVGNQPQH